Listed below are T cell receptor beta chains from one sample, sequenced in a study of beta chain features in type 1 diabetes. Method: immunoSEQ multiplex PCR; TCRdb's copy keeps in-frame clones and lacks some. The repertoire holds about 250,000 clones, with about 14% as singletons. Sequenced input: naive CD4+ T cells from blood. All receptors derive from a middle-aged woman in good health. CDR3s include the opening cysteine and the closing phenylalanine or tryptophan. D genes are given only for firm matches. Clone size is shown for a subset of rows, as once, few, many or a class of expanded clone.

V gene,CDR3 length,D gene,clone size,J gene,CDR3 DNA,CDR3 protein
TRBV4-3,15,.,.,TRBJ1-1,TGCGCCAGCAGCCAAGAGGAGGGAAGGGACACTGAAGCTTTCTTT,CASSQEEGRDTEAFF
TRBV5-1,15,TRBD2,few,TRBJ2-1,TGCGCCAGCAGCAAAGCTAGCGGGTCGTACAATGAGCAGTTCTTC,CASSKASGSYNEQFF
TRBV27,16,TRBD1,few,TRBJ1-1,TGTGCCAGCAGTTACGTCGGGACAGGGGTGAACACTGAAGCTTTCTTT,CASSYVGTGVNTEAFF
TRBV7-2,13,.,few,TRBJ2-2,TGTGCCAGCAGCTATGCGGGGACCGGGGAGCTGTTTTTT,CASSYAGTGELFF
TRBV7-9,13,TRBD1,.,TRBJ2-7,TGTGCCAGCAGAAGGGACAGTACCTACGAGCAGTACTTC,CASRRDSTYEQYF
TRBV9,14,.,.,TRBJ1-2,TGTGCCAGCAGCGTAGAACAAGTCAACTATGGCTACACCTTC,CASSVEQVNYGYTF
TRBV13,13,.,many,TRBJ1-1,TGTGCCAGCAGCTCAAGGGGTGGGACTGAAGCTTTCTTT,CASSSRGGTEAFF
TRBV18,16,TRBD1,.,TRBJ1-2,TGTGCCAGCTCACAATTACCAGGGACAGGGGACGGCGGCTACACCTTC,CASSQLPGTGDGGYTF
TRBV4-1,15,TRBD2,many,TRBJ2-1,TGCGCCAGCAGTCGACTAGCGGGGGCCCACAATGAGCAGTTCTTC,CASSRLAGAHNEQFF
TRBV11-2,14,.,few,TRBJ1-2,TGTGCCAGCAGCTTAGATCAGGGCTCCTATGGCTACACCTTC,CASSLDQGSYGYTF
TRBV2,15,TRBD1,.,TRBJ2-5,TGTGCCAGCAGCGGACAGGGTGGGCCCCAAGAGACCCAGTACTTC,CASSGQGGPQETQYF
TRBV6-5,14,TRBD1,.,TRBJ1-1,TGTGCCAGCATCGTACAGGGGACCAACACTGAAGCTTTCTTT,CASIVQGTNTEAFF
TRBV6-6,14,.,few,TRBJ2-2,TGTGCCAGCCTGGGGGGGCCCAACACCGGGGAGCTGTTTTTT,CASLGGPNTGELFF
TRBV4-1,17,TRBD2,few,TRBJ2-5,TGCGCCAGCAGCCCTAGACGGGGACTAGCGGGGGAAGAGACCCAGTACTTC,CASSPRRGLAGEETQYF
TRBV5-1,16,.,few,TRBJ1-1,TGCGCCAGCAGCTTGGCTTACAGGTTGATGAACACTGAAGCTTTCTTT,CASSLAYRLMNTEAFF
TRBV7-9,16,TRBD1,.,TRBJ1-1,TGTGCCAGCAGCCAAACGACGGGGACAGGGCCCCCTGAAGCTTTCTTT,CASSQTTGTGPPEAFF
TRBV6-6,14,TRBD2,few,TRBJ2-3,TGTGCCAGCAGTCGTCGGGAGGGCACAGATACGCAGTATTTT,CASSRREGTDTQYF
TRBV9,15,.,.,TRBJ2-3,TGTGCCAGCAGCGTAGATCTGGGGGGAGGAGATACGCAGTATTTT,CASSVDLGGGDTQYF
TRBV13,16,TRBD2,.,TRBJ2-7,TGTGCCAGCAGCCAATACCGCGGGGGGGGAGGGGACGAGCAGTACTTC,CASSQYRGGGGDEQYF
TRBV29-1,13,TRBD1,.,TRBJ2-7,TGCAGCGTTGGTCGGGACAGCACCTACGAGCAGTACTTC,CSVGRDSTYEQYF
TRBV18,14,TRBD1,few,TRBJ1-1,TGTGCCAGCTCAGCGGACAGGGGAAGAACTGAAGCTTTCTTT,CASSADRGRTEAFF
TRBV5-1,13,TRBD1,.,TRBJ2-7,TGCGCCAGCAGCTGGGGGACAGGTGGGGAGCAGTACTTC,CASSWGTGGEQYF
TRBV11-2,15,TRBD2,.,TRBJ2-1,TGTGCCAGCTACCTTTGGGGGGGGGTAAACAATGAGCAGTTCTTC,CASYLWGGVNNEQFF
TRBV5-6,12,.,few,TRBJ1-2,TGTGCCAGCAGCTTCTCCTCCTATGGCTACACCTTC,CASSFSSYGYTF
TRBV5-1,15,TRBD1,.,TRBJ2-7,TGCGCCAGCAGCCTGGGCGGGACAGGGACCTACGAGCAGTACTTC,CASSLGGTGTYEQYF
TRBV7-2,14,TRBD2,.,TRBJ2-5,TGTGCCAGCAGGCCTGGGGGGGGAGAAGAGACCCAGTACTTC,CASRPGGGEETQYF
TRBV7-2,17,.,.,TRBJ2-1,TGTGCCAGCAGCTTAGAAGAGGGCTCGCACTACTACAATGAGCAGTTCTTC,CASSLEEGSHYYNEQFF
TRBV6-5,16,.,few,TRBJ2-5,TGTGCCAGCAGTTACTCGGGTGGAACCGGGCAAGAGACCCAGTACTTC,CASSYSGGTGQETQYF
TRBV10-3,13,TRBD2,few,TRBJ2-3,TGTGCCATCAGTTTAGCGGGGGGTGATACGCAGTATTTT,CAISLAGGDTQYF
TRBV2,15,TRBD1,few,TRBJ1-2,TGTGCCAGCAAATCAACAGGGGGTCGCAACTATGGCTACACCTTC,CASKSTGGRNYGYTF
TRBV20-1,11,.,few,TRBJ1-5,TGCAGTGCTAGCACAGGACAGCCCCAGCATTTT,CSASTGQPQHF
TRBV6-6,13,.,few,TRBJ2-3,TGTGCCAGCAGTTCAGAGGGCACAGATACGCAGTATTTT,CASSSEGTDTQYF
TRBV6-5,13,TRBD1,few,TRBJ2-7,TGTGCCAGCAGCAAGGACAGGACCTACGAGCAGTACTTC,CASSKDRTYEQYF
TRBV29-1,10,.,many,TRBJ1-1,TGCAGCGTTGAAGGGCCGGGGGCTTTCTTT,CSVEGPGAFF
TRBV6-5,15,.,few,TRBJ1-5,TGTGCCAGCAGTTACTCGGGCGGGATCGGTCAGCCCCAGCATTTT,CASSYSGGIGQPQHF